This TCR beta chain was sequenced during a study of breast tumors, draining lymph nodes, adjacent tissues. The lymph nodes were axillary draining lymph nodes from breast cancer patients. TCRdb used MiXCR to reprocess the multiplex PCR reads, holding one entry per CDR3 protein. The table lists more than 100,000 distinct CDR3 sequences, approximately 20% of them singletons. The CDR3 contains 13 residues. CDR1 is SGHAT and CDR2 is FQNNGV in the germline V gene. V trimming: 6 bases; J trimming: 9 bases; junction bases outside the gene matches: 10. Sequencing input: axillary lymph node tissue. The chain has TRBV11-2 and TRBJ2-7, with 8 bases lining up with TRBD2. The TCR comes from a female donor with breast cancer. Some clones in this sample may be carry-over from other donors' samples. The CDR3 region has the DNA TGTGCCAGCAGGCCTTCAGCGGGGGCCCGGCAGTACTTC. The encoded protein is CASRPSAGARQYF.